Each of the 21 T cell receptor beta chains below was sequenced from the same sample in a study of shared clonotypes between healthy human individuals. Assay: immunoSEQ multiplex PCR; the TCRdb copy retains only in-frame clones and omits some. The data show 800,000 to 1,200,000 clones, around 78% seen once. Sequencing input: memory CD4+ T cells from PBMCs. Subset defined: CD45RA-negative fraction. The receptor source for this set is a man in his late teens or twenties in good health. Some clones in this sample may be carry-over from other donors' samples.

V usage is TRBV28 and J usage is TRBJ1-5, with a weak D call TRBD1 (6 bases). Germline CDR1 and CDR2: MDHEN and SYDVKM. V lost 6 bases to trimming and J lost 5 bases, with 11 bases between them. The CDR3 loop spans 13 amino acids. CDR3 coding DNA: TGTGCCAGCAGCGTGGACAGCCATCAGCCCCAGCATTTT. This gives the protein CASSVDSHQPQHF.

This clone showed up just once. The chain is built from TRBV5-1 and TRBJ1-1, with a possible D match to TRBD1 (5 bases). Trimming shortened V by 7 bases and J by 4 bases, and 14 bases separated the two germline ends. The CDR3 covers 13 residues. In germline, CDR1 is SGHRS, CDR2 YFSETQ. CDR3 in DNA: TGCGCCAGCCGCGAAGGGGCGCCCACTGAAGCTTTCTTT. Translated: CASREGAPTEAFF.

The rearrangement joins TRBV10-1 to TRBJ1-1, with D hard to call. V was cut by 5 bases and J by 1 base, with 5 bases left in between. Germline V lookup: CDR1 WNHNN, CDR2 SYGVQD (reference sequence). The CDR3 loop spans 12 amino acids. The CDR3 DNA reads TGCGCCAGCAGTCGGGGGAACACTGAAGCTTTCTTT. Its translation: CASSRGNTEAFF.

The rearrangement joins TRBV6-5 to TRBJ1-5; TRBD1 might be the D (5 bases). The CDR3 is 13 residues long. V was pared by 7 bases and J by 7 bases, with 14 bases between. Germline V gene sequence: CDR1 MNHEY, CDR2 SVGAGI. The CDR3 region is CASTGGVGQPQHF. CDR3 nucleotides: TGTGCCAGCACCGGAGGGGTTGGACAGCCCCAGCATTTT.

The chain is built from TRBV7-2 and TRBJ2-5; 7 bases fit TRBD1. In germline, CDR1 is SGHTA, CDR2 FQGNSA. This CDR3 contains 11 residues. J gave up 10 bases and V 4 bases, and 3 bases lay outside the gene matches. The CDR3, as DNA: TGTGCCAGCAGCTCCACAGGGGTCCAGTACTTC. This gives the protein CASSSTGVQYF. The full variable domain, completed using reference TRBV7-2 and TRBJ2-5, is GAGVSQSPSNKVTEKGKDVELRCDPISGHTALYWYRQSLGQGLEFLIYFQGNSAPDKSGLPSDRFSAERTGGSVSTLTIQRTQQEDSAVYLCASSSTGVQYFGPGTRLLVL.

This clone was detected only once. CDR3 sequence: CSVEGPWRNEQFF. The CDR3 DNA reads TGCAGCGTTGAAGGTCCCTGGCGCAATGAGCAGTTCTTC. The genes are TRBV29-1 and TRBJ2-1; D call uncertain. Germline V CDR1 and CDR2: SQVTM, ANQGSEA. The CDR3 covers 13 residues. V was pared by 1 base and J by 6 bases, with 10 bases between.

J is TRBJ1-4 and V is TRBV27, with D unresolved. V lost 4 bases to trimming and J lost 6 bases, with 18 bases between them. This CDR3 spans 16 amino acids. The germline gives CDR1 MNHEY, CDR2 SMNVEV (reference sequence). Written as DNA, the CDR3 is TGTGCCAGCAGTTCGACCTGGACTCTCTCGGATGAAAAACTGTTTTTT. This gives the protein CASSSTWTLSDEKLFF.

This chain uses TRBV28 with TRBJ2-7, with TRBD1 matching 8 bases. With V trimmed by 7 bases and J by 2 bases, 7 bases remained unmatched. Germline values: CDR1 MDHEN, CDR2 SYDVKM. The CDR3 contains 14 residues. The CDR3 region is CASTEGTGTYEQYF. The CDR3 DNA reads as TGTGCCAGCACTGAAGGGACAGGAACCTACGAGCAGTACTTC.

The chain couples TRBV28 to TRBJ1-2, with D perhaps TRBD1 (5 bases). Trimming left V 6 bases short and J 4 bases short, with 12 bases between. This CDR3 is 13 amino acids long. Per germline, CDR1 MDHEN and CDR2 SYDVKM. In DNA, the CDR3 is TGTGCCAGCAGCCCGGGGGGGTTCTATGGCTACACCTTC. Residues: CASSPGGFYGYTF.

The CDR3 DNA follows: TGTGCCAGCAGTTCCGCCACTAGCGGTGTGGACATTCAGTACTTC. Translation gives CASSSATSGVDIQYF. The chain carries TRBV28 and TRBJ2-4; 8 positions match TRBD2. The V and J ends lost 4 bases and 8 bases, in that order; junction bases with no gene match: 10. This CDR3 has 15 amino acids. Per the germline V gene, CDR1 is MDHEN and CDR2 is SYDVKM.

This clone came up once. CDR3 sequence reads: CASSPITSGANVLTF. The CDR3 nucleotides read TGTGCCAGTAGTCCCATCACCTCTGGGGCCAACGTCCTGACTTTC. This sequence joins TRBV19 and TRBJ2-6; no clear D gene. This CDR3 is 15 amino acids long. The V and J ends lost 5 bases and 0 bases respectively, with 8 bases between them. Germline loops: CDR1 LNHDA, CDR2 SQIVND (reference sequence).

The genes are TRBV6-6 and TRBJ2-7; D remains unclear. CDR3 length: 15 residues. Germline V gives CDR1 MNHNY, CDR2 SVGAGI (reference sequence). V gave up 5 bases and J gave up 0 bases, with 14 bases separating them. This CDR3 reads CASSPSERASYEQYF. For the CDR3, the DNA is TGTGCCAGCAGTCCCTCCGAGCGCGCCTCCTACGAGCAGTACTTC.

This sequence joins TRBV5-6 and TRBJ2-1, with 11 bases fitting TRBD2. Trimming took 0 bases from V and 9 from J; bases not matched to a gene: 5. The CDR3 runs to 15 residues. CDR1 and CDR2 (germline): SGHDT, YYEEEE. Here the CDR3 DNA reads TGTGCCAGCAGCTTGGTAATAGCGGGAGGGCCTGAGCAGTTCTTC. It yields the protein CASSLVIAGGPEQFF.

V and J are TRBV5-1 and TRBJ2-7; 7 bases are a match to TRBD2. The length of the CDR3 is 14 residues. The V gene's germline CDR1 is SGHRS and CDR2 YFSETQ. J lost 5 bases, V lost 4 bases, and 9 bases had no gene match. CDR3 coding DNA: TGCGCCAGCAGCCCGATGACTAGCTCAGACGAGCAGTACTTC. Amino acids: CASSPMTSSDEQYF.

The gene calls are TRBV4-2 and TRBJ2-2; 13 positions match TRBD2. The ends lost 3 bases at V and 4 bases at J; junction bases unmatched: 11. Germline CDR1 and CDR2: LGHNA and YNFKEQ. This CDR3 comprises 19 residues. CDR3 bases: TGTGCCAGCAGCCATCGACCCGCCGGACTAGCGGGAGCCACCGGGGAGCTGTTTTTT. Its translation is CASSHRPAGLAGATGELFF.

A remark on this clone: The same CDR3 is also encoded by other DNA sequences in this sample. V and J are TRBV28 and TRBJ1-2; no firm D call. The ends were cut back, 2 bases at V and 2 bases at J, with 6 bases in the middle. Looked up from germline, CDR1 is MDHEN and CDR2 is SYDVKM. The CDR3 runs to 13 residues. For the CDR3, the DNA is TGTGCCAGCAGTTTAGCGGCAAACTATGGCTACACCTTC. Translation: CASSLAANYGYTF.

The gene calls are TRBV7-8 and TRBJ1-3; a possible D gene is TRBD1 (5 bases). The CDR3 is made up of 12 amino acids. The V end was cut by 5 bases, the J end by 5 bases, with 7 bases between. Per the germline V gene, CDR1 is SGHVS and CDR2 is FQNEAQ. The CDR3 DNA follows: TGTGCCAGCAGCGGGGCCAGAAACACCATATATTTT. Translation: CASSGARNTIYF.

The chain has TRBV5-8 and TRBJ1-3; D uncertain. CDR1 is SGHTS, CDR2 YDEGEE, per germline. CDR3 length equals 15 residues. Trimming left V 2 bases short and J 3 bases short, with 12 bases between. CDR3: CASSFGDNSGNTIYF. CDR3 in DNA: TGTGCCAGCAGCTTTGGAGACAATAGTGGAAACACCATATATTTT.

The chain joins TRBV2 to TRBJ1-6; 8 bases are shared with TRBD1. Unmatched junction bases numbered 6, after V lost 6 bases and J lost 8 bases. CDR3 length: 14 residues. Germline V lookup: CDR1 SNHLY, CDR2 FYNNEI. The CDR3 spells CASRDRVEDSPLHF. The CDR3 DNA follows: TGTGCCAGCAGGGACAGGGTGGAGGATTCACCCCTCCACTTT.

The chain joins TRBV4-3 to TRBJ2-7; TRBD2 matches 9 bases. V was pared by 0 bases and J by 2 bases, with 5 bases of the junction left unmatched. The length of the CDR3 is 16 residues. Germline V gene data show CDR1 as LGHNA and CDR2 as YSLEER. The CDR3 DNA follows: TGCGCCAGCAGCCAAGACGCTAGCGGGAACCCCTACGAGCAGTACTTC. Amino acids: CASSQDASGNPYEQYF.

The gene calls are TRBV5-1 and TRBJ2-2; 7 bases fit TRBD2. The CDR3 length is 15 residues. The trim removed 5 bases at V and 0 bases at J, leaving 4 bases unmatched. Germline-derived CDR1 and CDR2 are SGHRS and YFSETQ. The DNA for the CDR3 is TGCGCCAGCAGGGCTGGGACTACGAACACCGGGGAGCTGTTTTTT. It encodes CASRAGTTNTGELFF.